This record covers a single T cell receptor beta chain. This sample was taken from a study of cytomegalovirus exposure and HLA in healthy donors. PCR employed 60 Vbeta and 13 Jbeta primers. Sequenced by immunoSEQ multiplex PCR; TCRdb stores in-frame clones only, minus some. The sample gives under 150,000 clones, over 60% of which show up once; over 6.5% is in the top ten. The TCR was taken from a man aged 18 to 30 in good health and CMV-seropositive. Sequencing was carried out using PBMCs.

The CDR3 DNA is TGCGCCAGCAGCACGACGACAGGGAAGAACACTGAAGCTTTCTTT. Translation gives CASSTTTGKNTEAFF. This chain joins TRBV5-1 and TRBJ1-1, with TRBD1 matching over 7 bases. Trimming took 4 bases from V and 1 from J; bases not matched to a gene: 7. Germline V gives CDR1 SGHRS, CDR2 YFSETQ. The CDR3 consists of 15 residues.